These T cell receptor beta chains were read from a single sample in a study of cytomegalovirus exposure and HLA in healthy donors. The table came from immunoSEQ multiplex PCR; TCRdb's copy has only in-frame clones and leaves some out. Among more than 100,000 clones listed, roughly 80% were seen once. The sequenced sample consisted of PBMCs. The receptors shown here come from a female donor in good health and CMV-seropositive. The CDR3 runs from the conserved cysteine through the conserved F or W. A D gene is named only where the DNA matches it firmly. Expanded clones are given a class, and other clones once, few, many or no size at all.

16	-	TRBD2	TRBV4-3	TRBJ2-3	CASSQLAGGDGDTQYF	TGCGCCAGCAGCCAGTTAGCGGGGGGGGACGGGGATACGCAGTATTTT
13	few	-	TRBV30	TRBJ1-2	CACPNRYSYGYTF	TGTGCCTGCCCCAACAGGTATTCCTATGGCTACACCTTC
15	-	TRBD1	TRBV28	TRBJ2-7	CASLLRGTATYEQYF	TGTGCCAGCCTTCTTCGTGGGACAGCGACCTACGAGCAGTACTTC
16	-	-	TRBV7-2	TRBJ2-6	CASSYQTSSGANVLTF	TGTGCCAGCAGCTATCAGACTAGCTCTGGGGCCAACGTCCTGACTTTC
15	-	TRBD1	TRBV4-1	TRBJ1-1	CASNQVAGGRTEAFF	TGCGCCAGCAACCAAGTTGCAGGGGGCAGGACTGAAGCTTTCTTT
16	-	-	TRBV6-6	TRBJ2-4	CASSYGTSLAKNIQYF	TGTGCCAGCAGTTACGGTACTTCTCTCGCCAAAAACATTCAGTACTTC
12	few	-	TRBV5-4	TRBJ1-1	CASSFQNTEAFF	TGTGCCAGCAGCTTCCAGAACACTGAAGCTTTCTTT
14	-	-	TRBV7-9	TRBJ2-7	CASGGGLDLYEQYF	TGTGCCAGCGGTGGGGGACTGGACCTGTACGAGCAGTACTTC
13	-	TRBD1	TRBV15	TRBJ2-7	CATSYRDRGTPYF	TGTGCCACCAGCTACCGGGACAGAGGAACACCGTACTTC
14	-	-	TRBV6-1	TRBJ1-1	CASSEALGGTEAFF	TGTGCCAGCAGTGAAGCTTTAGGGGGCACTGAAGCTTTCTTT
13	-	TRBD1	TRBV4-3	TRBJ1-2	CASRDGTDYGYTF	TGCGCCAGCAGAGACGGGACAGACTATGGCTACACCTTC
17	-	TRBD2	TRBV5-4	TRBJ2-1	CASSPGTSGGNYNEQFF	TGTGCCAGCAGCCCCGGGACTAGCGGGGGCAACTACAATGAGCAGTTCTTC
16	-	TRBD2	TRBV5-1	TRBJ2-1	CASSEFPGLGTNEQFF	TGCGCCAGCAGCGAATTCCCGGGACTAGGGACTAATGAGCAGTTCTTC
14	-	TRBD1	TRBV9	TRBJ1-2	CASSGGGQNYGYTF	TGTGCCAGCAGCGGAGGGGGACAGAACTATGGCTACACCTTC
14	once	TRBD2	TRBV10-3	TRBJ2-7	CAISESNGGGEQYF	TGTGCCATCAGTGAGTCGAATGGGGGGGGCGAGCAGTACTTC
16	-	TRBD2	TRBV19	TRBJ2-5	CASSIRAGGVSWTQYF	TGTGCCAGTAGTATAAGGGCGGGGGGGGTCTCGTGGACCCAGTACTTC
12	-	-	TRBV2	TRBJ2-7	CASSPQGLEQYF	TGTGCCAGCAGCCCACAGGGTCTCGAGCAGTACTTC
15	-	TRBD1	TRBV6-4	TRBJ2-3	CASSKTGYSTDTQYF	TGTGCCAGCAGCAAGACAGGGTATAGCACAGATACGCAGTATTTT
15	once	TRBD1	TRBV5-6	TRBJ2-3	CASSYRGLSTDTQYF	TGTGCCAGCAGCTACAGGGGCCTGAGCACAGATACGCAGTATTTT
15	-	-	TRBV6-6	TRBJ1-1	CASRDEWDTVTEAFF	TGTGCCAGCAGGGATGAGTGGGACACCGTCACTGAAGCTTTCTTT
15	-	-	TRBV6-1	TRBJ2-7	CASSEYWRGSYEQYF	TGTGCCAGCAGTGAATATTGGCGGGGTTCCTACGAGCAGTACTTC
16	-	TRBD1	TRBV29-1	TRBJ1-1	CSVDPGQGAGESEAFF	TGCAGCGTCGACCCGGGACAGGGGGCGGGGGAGAGTGAAGCTTTCTTT
12	-	-	TRBV6-5	TRBJ1-6	CANPPGNSPLHF	TGTGCCAACCCACCCGGGAACTCACCCCTCCACTTT
14	-	-	TRBV6-1	TRBJ1-1	CASSTRRGRDEAFF	TGTGCCAGCAGTACCCGAAGAGGACGGGATGAAGCTTTCTTT
12	few	-	TRBV30	TRBJ1-1	CAWSVTSIEAFF	TGTGCCTGGAGTGTTACGTCTATTGAAGCTTTCTTT
18	-	TRBD2	TRBV4-1	TRBJ2-3	CASSQEESSGGAYSKQYF	TGCGCCAGCAGCCAAGAAGAGTCTAGCGGGGGGGCCTATAGTAAGCAGTATTTT
14	-	TRBD1	TRBV28	TRBJ1-1	CASSSGTANTEAFF	TGTGCCAGCAGTTCCGGGACAGCGAACACTGAAGCTTTCTTT
16	few	TRBD1	TRBV6-4	TRBJ1-2	CASSDSAQGAGYGYTF	TGTGCCAGCAGTGACTCTGCCCAGGGGGCAGGCTATGGCTACACCTTC
14	-	TRBD1	TRBV30	TRBJ1-5	CAGSSGQTYQPQHF	TGTGCCGGGTCCTCGGGACAGACTTATCAGCCCCAGCATTTT
13	-	-	TRBV12-5	TRBJ2-5	CASAMGAQETQYF	TGTGCTAGTGCCATGGGGGCCCAAGAGACCCAGTACTTC
15	-	TRBD1	TRBV7-3	TRBJ1-2	CASSPGQGAIYGYTF	TGTGCCAGCAGCCCGGGACAGGGGGCAATCTATGGCTACACCTTC
14	-	-	TRBV6-6	TRBJ2-3	CASSYSTNSDTQYF	TGTGCCAGCAGTTACTCTACAAATTCAGATACGCAGTATTTT
13	-	-	TRBV10-3	TRBJ2-1	CAISRPAGNEQFF	TGTGCCATCAGTAGGCCGGCGGGCAATGAGCAGTTCTTC
15	-	TRBD1	TRBV6-1	TRBJ2-7	CATSPQQGAMSEQYF	TGTGCCACCAGCCCTCAGCAGGGGGCTATGAGCGAGCAGTACTTC
16	-	TRBD1	TRBV7-2	TRBJ1-6	CASSLGPSGTGSPLHF	TGTGCCAGCAGCTTAGGGCCATCGGGGACAGGATCACCCCTCCACTTT
14	-	-	TRBV5-4	TRBJ2-7	CASSLGQGLYEQYF	TGTGCCAGCAGCTTGGGGCAGGGACTCTACGAGCAGTACTTC
16	-	-	TRBV7-3	TRBJ2-2	CASSFDLQGNTGELFF	TGTGCCAGCAGCTTTGATCTACAGGGGAACACCGGGGAGCTGTTTTTT
15	-	TRBD2	TRBV7-2	TRBJ2-7	CASSLVSGGFYEQYF	TGTGCCAGCAGCTTAGTTTCGGGGGGGTTCTACGAGCAGTACTTC
14	-	-	TRBV15	TRBJ2-7	CATSRAAVDYEQYF	TGTGCCACCAGCAGAGCGGCGGTAGACTACGAGCAGTACTTC
17	-	-	TRBV29-1	TRBJ2-4	CSVTGGGYNLAKNIQYF	TGCAGCGTTACAGGGGGGGGATACAACTTAGCCAAAAACATTCAGTACTTC
15	-	-	TRBV7-2	TRBJ2-7	CASSLVLFQGWEQYF	TGTGCCAGCAGCTTAGTCTTATTTCAGGGATGGGAGCAGTACTTC
14	-	TRBD1	TRBV6-5	TRBJ1-2	CASSVQGFGYGYTF	TGTGCCAGCAGTGTACAGGGGTTTGGATATGGCTACACCTTC
14	-	-	TRBV2	TRBJ1-5	CASSRDNSNQPQHF	TGTGCCAGCAGCCGAGATAATAGCAATCAGCCCCAGCATTTT
16	-	TRBD1	TRBV5-1	TRBJ2-3	CASSLGQGTLTDTQYF	TGCGCCAGCAGCTTGGGACAGGGAACCTTGACAGATACGCAGTATTTT
14	-	-	TRBV28	TRBJ1-4	CASSFRQGNEKLFF	TGTGCCAGCAGTTTTCGTCAGGGGAACGAAAAACTGTTTTTT
13	-	-	TRBV10-3	TRBJ1-1	CAISPRGNTEAFF	TGTGCCATCAGTCCAAGGGGGAACACTGAAGCTTTCTTT
16	-	TRBD1	TRBV5-1	TRBJ2-1	CASSSGGQGAYNEQFF	TGCGCCAGCAGCTCAGGGGGACAGGGGGCCTACAATGAGCAGTTCTTC
15	-	TRBD2	TRBV4-1	TRBJ2-5	CASSLTGTRQETQYF	TGCGCCAGCAGCCTCACCGGGACTAGACAAGAGACCCAGTACTTC
14	few	-	TRBV19	TRBJ2-5	CASSRGGRGETQYF	TGTGCCAGTAGTAGGGGGGGGCGAGGGGAGACCCAGTACTTC
14	few	-	TRBV27	TRBJ1-3	CASSLRGAGNTIYF	TGTGCCAGCAGTTTACGGGGGGCTGGAAACACCATATATTTT
13	-	TRBD1	TRBV10-1	TRBJ2-5	CASSGQGQETQYF	TGCGCCAGCAGTGGACAGGGCCAAGAGACCCAGTACTTC
12	once	-	TRBV21-1	TRBJ1-5	CASSNYGQPQHF	TGTGCCAGCAGCAATTACGGTCAGCCCCAGCATTTT
11	-	-	TRBV23-1	TRBJ1-5	CASPREEPQHF	TGCGCCAGCCCTAGGGAGGAGCCCCAGCATTTT
14	few	TRBD2	TRBV7-9	TRBJ2-1	CASIQAGGYNEQFF	TGTGCCAGCATCCAGGCGGGGGGGTACAATGAGCAGTTCTTC
16	-	-	TRBV7-8	TRBJ1-6	CASSVDRSSYNSPLHF	TGTGCCAGCAGCGTAGACAGGAGCTCCTATAATTCACCCCTCCACTTT
18	-	TRBD1	TRBV2	TRBJ2-6	CASSGTGTGPFWANVLTF	TGTGCCAGCAGTGGAACCGGGACAGGCCCATTCTGGGCCAACGTCCTGACTTTC